This T cell receptor beta chain was sequenced during a study of T cells after yellow fever vaccination. Study-wide results and limits: It was a small share of clonotypes that appeared in both CD4 and CD8 compartments.

CDR1 is SGHRS, CDR2 YFSETQ, per germline. The CDR3 is made up of 14 amino acids. V was cut by 4 bases and J by 0 bases, with 10 bases left in between. This clonotype was counted only a few times. Its antigen is not known. MiXCR, run by TCRdb on the 5' RACE reads, gives a single entry per CDR3 protein. This sample has hundreds of thousands of distinct CDR3 sequences, with roughly 4% found just once. The chain couples TRBV5-1 to TRBJ1-1; D is unclear. This clonotype was sampled from a man aged 18 to 30 who received the YFV17D yellow fever vaccine. This specimen consisted of PBMCs, obtained on the day of the yellow fever booster vaccination. CDR3 in amino acids: CASSLTDMNTEAFF. CDR3 nucleotide sequence: TGCGCCAGCAGCCTCACAGACATGAACACTGAAGCTTTCTTT.